This T cell receptor beta chain was retrieved from a study of CD8+ T cells in alopecia areata. RNA was extracted and reverse transcribed into cDNA as the sequencing template. TCRdb keeps only in-frame clones here, not all; method: immunoSEQ multiplex PCR. The data hold about 140,000 clones, with approximately 60% observed a single time. Sequenced: CD4+ T cells sorted from blood. This clonotype originated in a human donor in good health.

This CDR3 is CASYWGQNTEAFF. For the CDR3, the DNA is TGTGCCAGCTACTGGGGCCAGAACACTGAAGCTTTCTTT. The chain carries TRBV6-5 and TRBJ1-1; D is possibly TRBD1 (5 bases). V gave up 8 bases and J gave up 1 base, with 11 bases separating them. Per the germline V gene, CDR1 is MNHEY and CDR2 is SVGAGI. The CDR3 covers 13 residues.